This T cell receptor beta chain was retrieved from a study of early T cells in non-severe SARS-CoV-2 infection (TCRdb year 2021). With respect to the entire study: Because TCR sequencing was done on bulk RNA from unsorted whole blood, the alpha and beta chains could not be paired. On the study overall, not on this receptor specifically: VDJdb matching was skewed toward anti-spike CD8 responses and likely underestimated virus-specific expansions, missing private and CD4 specificities.

Library preparation was by 5' RACE. TCRdb lists the instrument as NextSeq 500. In the TCR library protocol, unique molecular identifiers were attached to individual cDNA molecules to correct for PCR bias and sequencing error. TCR alpha and beta chains were both sequenced, and the abundances of alpha and beta sequences in each sample were closely correlated with each other. Under the source paper's analysis protocol: Decombinator V4 was used to perform V gene, J gene and CDR3 annotation of TCR sequences. TCRs were defined as expanded if a significant change between any two time points was detected under a Poisson model with p below 0.0001. TCR abundances were normalised to the total number of TCRs sequenced in each sample and reported as counts per million. MAIT TCRs were defined by TRAV1-2 paired with TRAJ12, TRAJ20 or TRAJ33, and iNKT TCRs by TRAV10 paired with TRAJ18. A search of VDJdb, accessed on 1 November 2021, was run for TCRs annotated to CMV, EBV and SARS-CoV-2, with TCRs annotated for multiple antigens excluded. TCRdb reworked the public reads: Q25 trimming with fastp, MiXCR clone assembly, productive beta chains retained. CDR3 protein sequences are deduplicated, and each keeps its most common genes and DNA. The V and J calls and clone size are TCRdb's, not the authors'. The table for this sample lists approximately 27,000 distinct CDR3 sequences; around 5% of them were counted only once. The biggest ten clones account for roughly 2.5% of the sample.

This clonotype was counted at least ten times. This clone's antigen is unknown. No base quality information exists; no much larger clone differs at one position. The study was a case-control design nested within a healthcare worker cohort in London, UK, with weekly nasopharyngeal swab PCR tests and blood sampling. Healthcare workers were recruited during the week of the UK lockdown, between 23 and 31 March 2020, and followed weekly for up to about 15 weeks. From the cysteine through the phenylalanine, the CDR3 covers 16 amino acids. The DNA shown is the 48-base CDR3, in frame from base 1. The germline V gene gives CDR1 as SGHRS and CDR2 as YFSETQ. V was cut back by 0 bases and J by 4 bases, leaving a gap of 16 bases between them.

This receptor was taken from an adult who was a healthcare worker with PCR-confirmed SARS-CoV-2 infection or an uninfected control (not recorded which). Sequenced sample: whole blood. The chain links TRBV5-1 with TRBJ1-1; the D gene is possibly TRBD1, with 6 bases matching. DNA sequence: TGCGCCAGCAGCTTGGACCCCACAGGGCAATTCACTGAAGCTTTCTTT. Its product reads: CASSLDPTGQFTEAFF.